Each of the 21 T cell receptor beta chains below was sequenced from the same sample in a study of cytomegalovirus exposure and HLA in healthy donors. The study ran its PCR with 60 Vbeta and 13 Jbeta primers. Here immunoSEQ multiplex PCR was the method, and the copy in TCRdb shows in-frame clones only, minus some. The table shows over 150,000 clones, with 80% occurring only once. The sequenced material came from PBMCs. Receptors were obtained from a man aged 30 to 39 in good health and CMV-seronegative.

J is TRBJ1-1 and V is TRBV28; 8 bases fit TRBD1. CDR3 length: 14 amino acids. V dropped 2 bases and J dropped 1; count of bases not matched to a gene: 0. CDR1 and CDR2 (germline): MDHEN, SYDVKM. CDR3 DNA sequence: TGTGCCAGCAGTTTAGGGACAGGGAACACTGAAGCTTTCTTT. As protein: CASSLGTGNTEAFF.

The rearrangement uses TRBV7-2 and TRBJ1-4; 7 bases are shared with TRBD1. CDR1 SGHTA and CDR2 FQGNSA come from the germline V gene. J was trimmed by 5 bases and V by 5 bases; bases with no gene match: 11. The length of the CDR3 is 16 residues. As DNA, the CDR3 is TGTGCCAGCAGCGTAGTAGGGGGCCTCCTCAATGAAAAACTGTTTTTT. It is translated as CASSVVGGLLNEKLFF.

The chain combines TRBV19 with TRBJ1-3; tentatively, D is TRBD1 (6 bases). The CDR3 covers 15 residues. Trimming cost V 6 bases and J 0 bases, with 12 bases left between them. Germline loops: CDR1 LNHDA, CDR2 SQIVND (reference sequence). The CDR3 spells CASSLGQLSGNTIYF. CDR3 in DNA: TGTGCCAGTAGCTTAGGACAGCTCTCTGGAAACACCATATATTTT.

This clone occurred once. This chain uses TRBV19 with TRBJ1-1; D remains unclear. CDR3 length: 11 amino acids. The V end lost 5 bases, the J end lost 11 bases, and 12 bases lay between the germline ends. CDR1 and CDR2 (germline): LNHDA, SQIVND (reference sequence). For the CDR3, the DNA is TGTGCCAGTAGTGACGGGATAGCGGCTTTCTTT. Translated: CASSDGIAAFF.

In its sample, this clone was seen once. The chain couples TRBV4-1 to TRBJ2-7, with D tentatively TRBD2 (6 bases). V was trimmed by 4 bases and J by 3 bases, leaving 13 bases between them. The CDR3 loop spans 14 amino acids. Germline CDR1 and CDR2: MGHRA and YSYEKL. CDR3 nucleotide sequence: TGCGCCAGCAGCCCAAGGGACTTAGACTACGAGCAGTACTTC. Translating it yields CASSPRDLDYEQYF.

The chain recombines TRBV6-1 with TRBJ1-2; TRBD1 matches 7 bases. There are 18 residues in the CDR3. The germline CDR1 and CDR2 sequences are MNHNS and SASEGT. With 4 bases clipped from V and 1 base from J, the junction kept 15 bases outside the gene matches. CDR3 in amino acids: CASSAPGQRIILNYGYTF. The CDR3 coding sequence is TGTGCCAGCAGTGCTCCGGGACAGCGGATTATACTTAACTATGGCTACACCTTC.

V gene TRBV19 combines with J gene TRBJ2-1, with D perhaps matching TRBD1 (6 bases). V was clipped by 5 bases and J by 7 bases, with 9 bases between them. The CDR3 covers 12 residues. Germline loops: CDR1 LNHDA, CDR2 SQIVND (reference sequence). The CDR3 region is CASSGQGNEQFF. CDR3 DNA sequence: TGTGCCAGTAGTGGTCAGGGGAATGAGCAGTTCTTC.

This sequence joins TRBV9 and TRBJ2-7; the D gene is possibly TRBD1 (6 bases). V dropped 3 bases and J dropped 6 bases, with 19 bases sitting between them. The CDR3 has 15 residues. Germline CDR1 SGDLS, CDR2 YYNGEE. The CDR3 loop is CASSAHGQRQGEQYF. For the CDR3, the DNA is TGTGCCAGCAGCGCCCATGGACAGCGTCAGGGCGAGCAGTACTTC.

The J gene is TRBJ2-3, the V gene TRBV2; D perhaps matches TRBD1 (7 bases). Germline CDR1 and CDR2: SNHLY and FYNNEI. Trimming left V 5 bases short and J 0 bases short, with 27 bases between. The CDR3 is made up of 20 amino acids. Here the CDR3 DNA reads TGTGCCAGCAGTCCCCTTGTTGCAGGGGGGCTACCGACTAGCACAGATACGCAGTATTTT. It encodes CASSPLVAGGLPTSTDTQYF.

V usage is TRBV13 and J usage is TRBJ1-2; TRBD1 might be the D (6 bases). V lost 4 bases and J 2 bases, leaving 23 bases between the germline ends. The CDR3 length is 18 residues. Germline CDR1 and CDR2: PRHDT and FYEKMQ (reference sequence). This CDR3 reads CASSSNLARDTLNYGYTF. The CDR3 bases are TGTGCCAGCAGCTCCAACCTCGCCCGGGACACCCTGAACTATGGCTACACCTTC.

Note on this clone: Sequence at one end of the junction differs from germline and may be a read error. The V gene is TRBV5-4, the J gene TRBJ1-1; tentatively, D is TRBD1 (5 bases). CDR1 is SGHNT and CDR2 is YYREEE in the germline V gene (reference sequence). CDR3 length equals 15 residues. The CDR3 bases are TGTGCCAGCAGCTTAAGGGCCAATACGGACACCGAAGCTTTCTTT. The encoded protein is CASSLRANTDTEAFF.

The V gene is TRBV19, the J gene TRBJ1-5, with TRBD1 matching 8 bases. V lost 1 base and J lost 2; bases outside the gene matches: 1. The CDR3 runs 15 residues. CDR1 is LNHDA and CDR2 is SQIVND in the germline V gene (reference sequence). CDR3 DNA: TGTGCCAGTAGTATAGCGGGACAGGGCAATCAGCCCCAGCATTTT. This gives the protein CASSIAGQGNQPQHF.

The chain links TRBV7-3 to TRBJ2-1; 8 nucleotides line up with TRBD2. V lost 8 bases, J lost 10 bases, and 4 bases stayed unmatched. This CDR3 spans 11 amino acids. CDR1 is SGHTA, CDR2 FQGTGA, per germline. CDR3 in DNA: TGTGCCAGCTCGGGGGGGGGCGAGCAGTTCTTC. Translation: CASSGGGEQFF.

This CDR3 reads CATSRVKQGSYEQYF. The CDR3 DNA reads as TGTGCCACCAGCAGAGTTAAACAGGGGTCCTACGAGCAGTACTTC. The rearrangement joins TRBV15 to TRBJ2-7; TRBD1 matches 7 bases. The CDR3 is 15 residues long. V lost 1 base, J lost 1 base, and 4 bases stayed unmatched. Germline values: CDR1 LNHNV, CDR2 YYDKDF (reference sequence).

This chain joins TRBV7-2 and TRBJ2-7; D uncertain. This CDR3 is built from 12 residues. V lost 3 bases, J lost 7 bases, and 10 bases lay in between. The germline CDR1 and CDR2 sequences are SGHTA and FQGNSA. The CDR3 nucleotides read TGTGCCAGCAGCTTTGCCTCTCGGGAGCAGTACTTC. Translated: CASSFASREQYF.

This chain links TRBV23-1 with TRBJ2-3; no definite D call. TRBV23-1 is sorted into the ORF group, with uncertain function. The V gene lost 6 bases and the J gene lost 4 bases, with 14 bases spanning the gap. This CDR3 is built from 14 residues. CDR3 protein: CASRRSGSSDTQYF. CDR3 in DNA: TGCGCCAGCAGAAGGTCCGGGTCGTCAGATACGCAGTATTTT.

CDR3 DNA sequence: TGTGCCAGCAGCACCTCGACAGGGGCGTATGAAAAACTGTTTTTT. As protein: CASSTSTGAYEKLFF. The chain is built from TRBV7-2 and TRBJ1-4; TRBD1 agrees at 8 bases. The CDR3 runs 15 residues. Germline trimming cut 5 bases from V and 6 bases from J; bases unmatched to any gene: 8. Germline loops: CDR1 SGHTA, CDR2 FQGNSA.

The table lists this clone with a few counts. The chain employs TRBV7-9 and TRBJ1-2; D remains unclear. CDR3 length: 13 residues. The germline V and J ends were trimmed by 6 bases and 8 bases, with 16 bases remaining between them. Germline V gene sequence: CDR1 SEHNR, CDR2 FQNEAQ (reference sequence). CDR3 coding DNA: TGTGCCAGCAGAGCGAGCGGGGATTTAGGCTACACCTTC. The encoded protein is CASRASGDLGYTF.

This chain joins TRBV6-1 and TRBJ1-1, with D unresolved. Germline V gene data show CDR1 as MNHNS and CDR2 as SASEGT. V was shortened by 4 bases and J by 0 bases, with 9 bases between the two germline ends. This CDR3 has 14 amino acids. CDR3 amino acids: CASSVRGMNTEAFF. DNA of the CDR3: TGTGCCAGCAGTGTTCGGGGAATGAACACTGAAGCTTTCTTT.

The chain links TRBV10-3 to TRBJ1-1; a possible D gene is TRBD1 (6 bases). CDR3 length equals 15 residues. Looked up from germline, CDR1 is ENHRY and CDR2 is SYGVKD. V gave up 4 bases and J gave up 1 base, with 13 bases separating them. The CDR3 coding sequence is TGTGCCATCAGTGCCTCCGGGACACCGAACACTGAAGCTTTCTTT. Translating it yields CAISASGTPNTEAFF.

This clone was counted a few times. The rearrangement links TRBV14 to TRBJ2-3; TRBD1 agrees at 9 bases. The CDR3 runs 18 residues. V gave up 0 bases and J gave up 2 bases; unmatched junction bases: 9. The germline V gene encodes CDR1 SGHDN and CDR2 FVKESK. CDR3 nucleotide sequence: TGTGCCAGCAGCCAAGAACGGTCCGGGACAGGGCCCACAGATACGCAGTATTTT. It translates to CASSQERSGTGPTDTQYF.